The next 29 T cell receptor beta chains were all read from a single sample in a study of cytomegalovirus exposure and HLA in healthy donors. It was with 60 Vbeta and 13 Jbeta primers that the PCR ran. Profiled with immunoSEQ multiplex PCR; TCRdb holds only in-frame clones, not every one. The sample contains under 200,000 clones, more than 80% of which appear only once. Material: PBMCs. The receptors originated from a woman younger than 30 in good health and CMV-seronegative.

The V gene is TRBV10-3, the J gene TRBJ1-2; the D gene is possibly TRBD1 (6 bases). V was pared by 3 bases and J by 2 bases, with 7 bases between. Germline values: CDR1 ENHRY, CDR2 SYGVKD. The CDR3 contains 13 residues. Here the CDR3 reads CAISDTGNYGYTF. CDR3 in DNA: TGTGCCATCAGTGACACAGGGAACTATGGCTACACCTTC.

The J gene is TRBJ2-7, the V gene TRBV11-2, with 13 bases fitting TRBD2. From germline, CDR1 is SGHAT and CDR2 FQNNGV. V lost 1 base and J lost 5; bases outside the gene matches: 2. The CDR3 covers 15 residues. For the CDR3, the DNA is TGTGCCAGCAGCTTAGGGACTAGCGGGAGTAACGAGCAGTACTTC. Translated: CASSLGTSGSNEQYF.

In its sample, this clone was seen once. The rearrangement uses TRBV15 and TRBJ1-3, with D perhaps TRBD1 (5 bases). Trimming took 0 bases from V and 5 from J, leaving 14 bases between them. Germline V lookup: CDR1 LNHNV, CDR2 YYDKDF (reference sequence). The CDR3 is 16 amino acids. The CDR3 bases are TGTGCCACCAGCAGAGATCCGGGGGTTACCAGAAACACCATATATTTT. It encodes CATSRDPGVTRNTIYF.

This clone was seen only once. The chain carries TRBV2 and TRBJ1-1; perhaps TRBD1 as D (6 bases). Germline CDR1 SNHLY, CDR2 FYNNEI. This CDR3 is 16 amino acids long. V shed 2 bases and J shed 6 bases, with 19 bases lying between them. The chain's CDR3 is CASSEFWGRAGAEAFF. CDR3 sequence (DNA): TGTGCCAGCAGTGAATTCTGGGGTAGGGCAGGGGCTGAAGCTTTCTTT. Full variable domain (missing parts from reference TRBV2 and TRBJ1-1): EPEVTQTPSHQVTQMGQEVILRCVPISNHLYFYWYRQILGQKVEFLVSFYNNEISEKSEIFDDQFSVERPDGSNFTLKIRSTKLEDSAMYFCASSEFWGRAGAEAFFGQGTRLTVV.

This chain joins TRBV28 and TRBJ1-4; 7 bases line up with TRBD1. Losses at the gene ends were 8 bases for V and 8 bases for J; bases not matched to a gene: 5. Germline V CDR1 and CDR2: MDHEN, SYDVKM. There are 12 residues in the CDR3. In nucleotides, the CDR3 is TGTGCCAGCTGGGGACAGAGAGAAAAACTGTTTTTT. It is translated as CASWGQREKLFF.

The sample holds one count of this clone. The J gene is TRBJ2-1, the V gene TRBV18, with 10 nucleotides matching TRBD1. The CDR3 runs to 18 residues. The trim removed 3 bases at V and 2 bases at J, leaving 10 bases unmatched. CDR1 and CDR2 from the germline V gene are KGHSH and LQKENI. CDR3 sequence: CASSPTNLGQGAYNEQFF. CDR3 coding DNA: TGTGCCAGCTCACCGACCAACCTTGGACAGGGGGCCTACAATGAGCAGTTCTTC.

The CDR3 reads CASSREQGVSGYTF. As DNA, the CDR3 is TGTGCCAGCAGCCGAGAACAGGGGGTTTCTGGCTACACCTTC. The chain joins TRBV7-9 to TRBJ1-2, with 8 nucleotides matching TRBD1. The CDR3 is 14 residues long. The junction had 9 bases not matched to a gene; V was cut back by 5 bases and J by 7 bases. Germline V gene data show CDR1 as SEHNR and CDR2 as FQNEAQ (reference sequence).

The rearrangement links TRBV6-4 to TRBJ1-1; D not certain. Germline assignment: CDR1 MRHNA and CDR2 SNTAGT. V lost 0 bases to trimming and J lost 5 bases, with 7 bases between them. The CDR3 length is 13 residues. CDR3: CASSDSPLTEAFF. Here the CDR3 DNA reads TGTGCCAGCAGTGACTCACCCCTAACTGAAGCTTTCTTT.

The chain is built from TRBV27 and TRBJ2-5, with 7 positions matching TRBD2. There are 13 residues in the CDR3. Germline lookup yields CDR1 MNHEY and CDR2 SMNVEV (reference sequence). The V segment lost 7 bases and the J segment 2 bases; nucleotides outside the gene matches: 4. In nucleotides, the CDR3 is TGTGCCAGCATCTGGGAGGGACAAGAGACCCAGTACTTC. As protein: CASIWEGQETQYF.

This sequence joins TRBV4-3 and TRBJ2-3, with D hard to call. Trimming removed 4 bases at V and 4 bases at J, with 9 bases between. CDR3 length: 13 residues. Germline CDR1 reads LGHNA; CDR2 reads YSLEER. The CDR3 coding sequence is TGCGCCAGCAGCCTATATCTAGCAGATACGCAGTATTTT. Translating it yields CASSLYLADTQYF.

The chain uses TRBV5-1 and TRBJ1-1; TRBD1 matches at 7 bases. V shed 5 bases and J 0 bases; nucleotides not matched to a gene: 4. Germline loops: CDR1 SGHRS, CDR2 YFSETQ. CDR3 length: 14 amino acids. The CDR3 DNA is TGCGCCAGCAGTCCAGGGGGGATGAACACTGAAGCTTTCTTT. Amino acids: CASSPGGMNTEAFF.

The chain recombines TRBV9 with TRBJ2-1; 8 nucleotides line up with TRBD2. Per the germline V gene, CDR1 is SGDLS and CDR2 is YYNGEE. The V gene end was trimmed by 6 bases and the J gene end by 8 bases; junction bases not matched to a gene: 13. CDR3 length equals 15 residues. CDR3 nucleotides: TGTGCCAGCACCCGGGGGCGGGAGGTTATCGATGAGCAGTTCTTC. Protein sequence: CASTRGREVIDEQFF.

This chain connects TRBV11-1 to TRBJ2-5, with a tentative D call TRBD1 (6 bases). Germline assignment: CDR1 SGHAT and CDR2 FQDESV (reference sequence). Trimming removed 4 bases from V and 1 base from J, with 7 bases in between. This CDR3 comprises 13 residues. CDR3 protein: CASSYRAQETQYF. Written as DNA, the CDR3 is TGTGCCAGCAGCTACAGGGCCCAAGAGACCCAGTACTTC.

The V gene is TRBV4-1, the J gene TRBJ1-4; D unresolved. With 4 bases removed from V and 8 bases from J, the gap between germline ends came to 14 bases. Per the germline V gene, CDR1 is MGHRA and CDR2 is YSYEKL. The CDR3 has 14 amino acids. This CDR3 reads CASSPQIRREKLFF. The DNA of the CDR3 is TGCGCCAGCAGCCCACAGATCAGACGGGAAAAACTGTTTTTT.

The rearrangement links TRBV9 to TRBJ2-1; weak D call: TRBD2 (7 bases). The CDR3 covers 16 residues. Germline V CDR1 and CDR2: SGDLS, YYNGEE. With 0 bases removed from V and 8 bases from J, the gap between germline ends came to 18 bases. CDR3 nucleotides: TGTGCCAGCAGCGTAGGGGGGGGCAACCCCGCCGATGAGCAGTTCTTC. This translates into CASSVGGGNPADEQFF.

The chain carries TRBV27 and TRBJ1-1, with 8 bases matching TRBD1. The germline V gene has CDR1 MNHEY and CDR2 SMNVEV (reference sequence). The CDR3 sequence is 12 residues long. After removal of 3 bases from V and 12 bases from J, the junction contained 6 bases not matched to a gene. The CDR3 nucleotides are TGTGCCAGCAGTTTTAGAGGGACAGGAACTTTCTTT. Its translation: CASSFRGTGTFF.

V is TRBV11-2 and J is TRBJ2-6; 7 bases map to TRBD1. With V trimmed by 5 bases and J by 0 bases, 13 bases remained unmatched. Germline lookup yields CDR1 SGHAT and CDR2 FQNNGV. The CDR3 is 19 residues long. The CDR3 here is CASSRDSFPTSSGANVLTF. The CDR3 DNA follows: TGTGCCAGCAGCAGGGACAGCTTCCCTACAAGCTCTGGGGCCAACGTCCTGACTTTC.

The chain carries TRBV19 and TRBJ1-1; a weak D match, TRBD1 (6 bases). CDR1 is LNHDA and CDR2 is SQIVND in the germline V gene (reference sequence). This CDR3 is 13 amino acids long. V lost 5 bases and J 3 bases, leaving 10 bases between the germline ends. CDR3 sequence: CASSPGQHTEAFF. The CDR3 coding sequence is TGTGCCAGTAGTCCGGGACAACACACTGAAGCTTTCTTT.

CDR3 bases: TGTGCCAGCAGTCACAGGGACTCTGGAAACACCATATATTTT. Amino acids: CASSHRDSGNTIYF. This chain joins TRBV6-6 and TRBJ1-3; D is possibly TRBD1 (6 bases). The length of the CDR3 is 14 residues. Germline values: CDR1 MNHNY, CDR2 SVGAGI (reference sequence). Trimming shortened V by 5 bases and J by 0 bases, and 8 bases separated the two germline ends.

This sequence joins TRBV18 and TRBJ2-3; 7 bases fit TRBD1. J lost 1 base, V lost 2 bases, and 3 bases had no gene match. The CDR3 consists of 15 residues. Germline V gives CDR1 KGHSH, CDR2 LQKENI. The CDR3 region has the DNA TGTGCCAGCTCACCATCACAGGGGCGCACAGATACGCAGTATTTT. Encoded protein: CASSPSQGRTDTQYF.

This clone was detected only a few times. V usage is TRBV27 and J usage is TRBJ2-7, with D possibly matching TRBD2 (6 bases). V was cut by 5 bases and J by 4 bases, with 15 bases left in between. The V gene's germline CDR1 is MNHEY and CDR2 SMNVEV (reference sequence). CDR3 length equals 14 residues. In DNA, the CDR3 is TGTGCCAGCAGTGCAGCCCCTGGGGGGTACGAGCAGTACTTC. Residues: CASSAAPGGYEQYF.

The CDR3 nucleotides read TGTGCCAGTAGTGAACAGCACCGGAACACTGAAGCTTTCTTT. Its translation: CASSEQHRNTEAFF. V usage is TRBV19 and J usage is TRBJ1-1; D not certain. Trimming removed 5 bases at V and 1 base at J, with 11 bases between. The CDR3 length is 14 residues. Germline CDR1 LNHDA, CDR2 SQIVND (reference sequence). The whole variable domain, remainder taken from reference TRBV19 and TRBJ1-1, is DGGITQSPKYLFRKEGQNVTLSCEQNLNHDAMYWYRQDPGQGLRLIYYSQIVNDFQKGDIAEGYSVSREKKESFPLTVTSAQKNPTAFYLCASSEQHRNTEAFFGQGTRLTVV.

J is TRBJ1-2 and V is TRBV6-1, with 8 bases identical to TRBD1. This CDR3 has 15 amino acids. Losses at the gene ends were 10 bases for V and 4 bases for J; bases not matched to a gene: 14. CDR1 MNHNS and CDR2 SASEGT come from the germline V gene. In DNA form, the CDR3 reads TGTGCCACCAATGAACCGGGACAGGAGAGCTATGGCTACACCTTC. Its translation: CATNEPGQESYGYTF.

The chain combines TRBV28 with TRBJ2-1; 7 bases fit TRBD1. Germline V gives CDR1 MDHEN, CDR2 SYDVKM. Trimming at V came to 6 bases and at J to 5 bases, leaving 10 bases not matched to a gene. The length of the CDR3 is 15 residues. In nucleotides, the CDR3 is TGTGCCAGCAGCCACCATTTCGGGACAGACAATGAGCAGTTCTTC. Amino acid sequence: CASSHHFGTDNEQFF.

The CDR3 here is CASSLGRIRGLGEKLFF. For the CDR3, the DNA is TGTGCCAGCAGCTTGGGGCGGATCAGGGGGCTAGGAGAAAAACTGTTTTTT. The chain combines TRBV5-7 with TRBJ1-4, with 8 bases lining up with TRBD1. TRBV5-7 is filed as an ORF, its function uncertain. The CDR3 runs 17 residues. The V segment lost 0 bases and the J segment 8 bases; nucleotides outside the gene matches: 12.

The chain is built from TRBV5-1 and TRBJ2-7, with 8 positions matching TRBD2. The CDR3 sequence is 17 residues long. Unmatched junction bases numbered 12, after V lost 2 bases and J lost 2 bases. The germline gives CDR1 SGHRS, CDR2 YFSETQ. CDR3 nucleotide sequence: TGCGCCAGCAGCTTCCTGAGTGTGACTAGCGCACCCTACGAGCAGTACTTC. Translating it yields CASSFLSVTSAPYEQYF.

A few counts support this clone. The CDR3, as DNA: TGTGCCAGTAAGAAACAGACGTTCCCCTACGAGCAGTACTTC. Encoded protein: CASKKQTFPYEQYF. The chain recombines TRBV19 with TRBJ2-7; the D is unclear. Germline V CDR1 and CDR2: LNHDA, SQIVND (reference sequence). The CDR3 sequence is 14 residues long. The V end was cut by 7 bases, the J end by 2 bases, with 15 bases between.

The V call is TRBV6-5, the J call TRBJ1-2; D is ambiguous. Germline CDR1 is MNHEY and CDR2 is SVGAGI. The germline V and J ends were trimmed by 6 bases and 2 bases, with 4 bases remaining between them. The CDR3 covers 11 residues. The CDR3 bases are TGTGCCAGCAGCTCCAACTATGGCTACACCTTC. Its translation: CASSSNYGYTF.

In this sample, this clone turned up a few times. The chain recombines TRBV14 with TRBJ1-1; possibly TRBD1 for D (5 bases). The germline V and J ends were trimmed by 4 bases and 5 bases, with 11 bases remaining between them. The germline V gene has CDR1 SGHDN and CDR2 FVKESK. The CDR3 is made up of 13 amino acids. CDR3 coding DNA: TGTGCCAGCAGCCCCCAGGGAACGACTGAAGCTTTCTTT. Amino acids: CASSPQGTTEAFF.